The 18 T cell receptor beta chains below were found in one sample sequenced in a study of T cell changes during pregnancy in multiple sclerosis. Sequenced by immunoSEQ multiplex PCR; TCRdb stores in-frame clones only, minus some. The data hold more than 65,000 clones, with approximately 93% observed a single time. Sequences were derived from peripheral blood, sampled in the first trimester of pregnancy. These receptors all stem from a female donor with multiple sclerosis, enrolled in a pregnancy study.

This rearrangement joins TRBV18 to TRBJ1-5, with D perhaps TRBD1 (6 bases). Germline V lookup: CDR1 KGHSH, CDR2 LQKENI. The CDR3 spans 14 residues. V lost 3 bases and J 4 bases, leaving 10 bases between the germline ends. CDR3 DNA sequence: TGTGCCAGCTCACCCACAGGGCGGAATCAGCCCCAGCATTTT. It encodes CASSPTGRNQPQHF.

V is TRBV7-9 and J is TRBJ2-5; 9 positions agree with TRBD2. CDR1 and CDR2 (germline): SEHNR, FQNEAQ (reference sequence). The CDR3 length is 14 residues. V lost 3 bases to trimming and J lost 1 base; unmatched junction nucleotides: 0. The CDR3 nucleotides are TGTGCCAGCAGCTTGACTAGCGGCCAAGAGACCCAGTACTTC. This sequence encodes CASSLTSGQETQYF.

The chain combines TRBV5-6 with TRBJ2-1; 7 bases fit TRBD2. The J segment lost 3 bases and the V segment lost 1 base, leaving 7 bases of the junction unmatched. Germline lookup yields CDR1 SGHDT and CDR2 YYEEEE. This CDR3 region has 16 residues. In DNA form, the CDR3 reads TGTGCCAGCAGCTTGTGGGCTAGCGGATACTACAATGAGCAGTTCTTC. It is translated as CASSLWASGYYNEQFF.

V gene TRBV4-1 combines with J gene TRBJ1-1, with 11 bases fitting TRBD1. The CDR3 length is 15 residues. In germline, CDR1 is MGHRA, CDR2 YSYEKL. Trimming cost V 4 bases and J 1 base; bases outside gene matches: 2. CDR3 in DNA: TGCGCCAGCAGCCTTGGACAGGGGGCGAACACTGAAGCTTTCTTT. The encoded protein is CASSLGQGANTEAFF.

The CDR3 bases are TGTGCCAGCAGTCAGGGGGCCGATCAGCCCCAGCATTTT. Translating it yields CASSQGADQPQHF. V and J are TRBV2 and TRBJ1-5; 8 bases are a match to TRBD1. Germline CDR1 is SNHLY and CDR2 is FYNNEI. Unmatched junction bases numbered 2, after V lost 5 bases and J lost 5 bases. This CDR3 has 13 residues.

The chain couples TRBV18 to TRBJ1-3; unclear D gene. Germline V gives CDR1 KGHSH, CDR2 LQKENI. V was clipped by 3 bases and J by 4 bases, with 13 bases between them. The CDR3 totals 15 residues. The CDR3 region is CASSPASRIGNTIYF. DNA of the CDR3: TGTGCCAGCTCACCCGCCAGTCGTATCGGAAACACCATATATTTT.

The chain has TRBV7-9 and TRBJ2-1; no reliable D call. CDR1 is SEHNR and CDR2 is FQNEAQ in the germline V gene (reference sequence). CDR3 length equals 14 residues. V shed 7 bases and J shed 3 bases, with 13 bases lying between them. The CDR3 region is CASIKVADYNEQFF. The CDR3 coding sequence is TGTGCCAGCATTAAAGTGGCAGACTACAATGAGCAGTTCTTC.

The genes are TRBV19 and TRBJ1-3; TRBD1 matches at 8 bases. The germline V gene encodes CDR1 LNHDA and CDR2 SQIVND (reference sequence). J gave up 0 bases and V 4 bases, and 5 bases lay outside the gene matches. The CDR3 runs 16 residues. CDR3 sequence (DNA): TGTGCCAGTAGTACTACAGGGGGAATCTCTGGAAACACCATATATTTT. Translation: CASSTTGGISGNTIYF.

CDR3 protein: CASSRVSGRDEQYF. DNA of the CDR3: TGTGCCAGCTCACGGGTTTCCGGGAGGGATGAGCAGTACTTC. The genes are TRBV18 and TRBJ2-7; TRBD2 aligns across 8 bases. This CDR3 has 14 amino acids. The V and J ends lost 4 bases and 7 bases, in that order; junction bases with no gene match: 9. Per germline, CDR1 KGHSH and CDR2 LQKENI. Full variable domain (rest looked up from reference TRBV18 and TRBJ2-7): NAGVMQNPRHLVRRRGQEARLRCSPMKGHSHVYWYRQLPEEGLKFMVYLQKENIIDESGMPKERFSAEFPKEGPSILRIQQVVRGDSAAYFCASSRVSGRDEQYFGPGTRLTVT.

This chain uses TRBV7-3 with TRBJ2-7; perhaps TRBD1 as D (5 bases). Germline V gives CDR1 SGHTA, CDR2 FQGTGA. Deletions cut 5 bases from V and 10 bases from J, with 18 bases between. The CDR3 has 13 residues. CDR3 residues: CASSPREGLGQYF. For the CDR3, the DNA is TGTGCCAGCAGCCCCAGGGAAGGCCTCGGACAGTACTTC. The complete variable domain, with remaining parts taken from reference TRBV7-3 and TRBJ2-7, reads GAGVSQTPSNKVTEKGKYVELRCDPISGHTALYWYRQSLGQGPEFLIYFQGTGAADDSGLPNDRFFAVRPEGSVSTLKIQRTERGDSAVYLCASSPREGLGQYFGPGTRLTVT.

The gene calls are TRBV7-3 and TRBJ2-3; TRBD2 matches at 7 bases. V shed 1 base, J shed 2 bases, and the junction held 3 bases outside the gene matches. Germline V gives CDR1 SGHTA, CDR2 FQGTGA. This CDR3 spans 15 amino acids. Here the CDR3 reads CASSLSGGLTDTQYF. The DNA for the CDR3 is TGTGCCAGCAGCTTAAGCGGGGGTCTCACAGATACGCAGTATTTT.

The gene calls are TRBV5-5 and TRBJ2-3, with 7 nucleotides matching TRBD2. The CDR3 totals 16 residues. The V gene's germline CDR1 is SGHKS and CDR2 YYEKEE (reference sequence). V shed 5 bases, J shed 0 bases, and the junction held 9 bases outside the gene matches. The CDR3: CASRSASGLSTDTQYF. CDR3 in DNA: TGTGCCAGCAGGTCGGCTAGCGGACTTAGCACAGATACGCAGTATTTT. Using reference TRBV5-5 and TRBJ2-3 for the parts outside the CDR3, the full variable domain is DAGVTQSPTHLIKTRGQQVTLRCSPISGHKSVSWYQQVLGQGPQFIFQYYEKEERGRGNFPDRFSARQFPNYSSELNVNALLLGDSALYLCASRSASGLSTDTQYFGPGTRLTVL.

The chain joins TRBV11-2 to TRBJ2-6, with 8 bases fitting TRBD1. CDR1 and CDR2 from the germline V gene are SGHAT and FQNNGV. The V segment lost 4 bases and the J segment 0 bases; nucleotides outside the gene matches: 5. This CDR3 region has 17 residues. The CDR3 region is CASSWDRRRSGANVLTF. CDR3 DNA sequence: TGTGCCAGCAGCTGGGACAGGAGACGCTCTGGGGCCAACGTCCTGACTTTC.

The chain couples TRBV19 to TRBJ1-4; D ambiguous. This CDR3 comprises 14 residues. Germline CDR1 LNHDA, CDR2 SQIVND (reference sequence). The V gene lost 3 bases and the J gene lost 4 bases, with 9 bases spanning the gap. The CDR3 coding sequence is TGTGCCAGTAGTATTACACAAAGTAATGAAAAACTGTTTTTT. Amino acids: CASSITQSNEKLFF.

This chain connects TRBV30 to TRBJ1-1; weak D call: TRBD1 (5 bases). Trimming took off 4 bases at V and 4 bases at J, with 16 bases between the two ends. Germline lookup yields CDR1 GTSNPN and CDR2 SVGIG (reference sequence). The CDR3 is 14 amino acids. The CDR3, as DNA: TGTGCCTGGAACATTCTCCAGGGATTCACTGAAGCTTTCTTT. It yields the protein CAWNILQGFTEAFF.

Only one count was recorded for this clone. CDR3 nucleotide sequence: TGTGCCAGCAGCCTATCGGGACAGGGTCGCTACGAGCAGTACTTC. This encodes CASSLSGQGRYEQYF. The chain combines TRBV28 with TRBJ2-7; 9 bases match TRBD1. Trimming took 6 bases from V and 3 from J; bases not matched to a gene: 9. The CDR3 consists of 15 residues. Germline assignment: CDR1 MDHEN and CDR2 SYDVKM. Complete variable domain (other parts from reference TRBV28 and TRBJ2-7): DVKVTQSSRYLVKRTGEKVFLECVQDMDHENMFWYRQDPGLGLRLIYFSYDVKMKEKGDIPEGYSVSREKKERFSLILESASTNQTSMYLCASSLSGQGRYEQYFGPGTRLTVT.

J is TRBJ2-5 and V is TRBV13, with 8 bases fitting TRBD1. The V gene end was trimmed by 2 bases and the J gene end by 5 bases; junction bases not matched to a gene: 7. Looked up from germline, CDR1 is PRHDT and CDR2 is FYEKMQ (reference sequence). The CDR3 is 15 amino acids. CDR3 sequence reads: CASSLRRGLVETQYF. The CDR3 DNA sequence: TGTGCCAGCAGCTTACGCAGGGGGCTGGTGGAGACCCAGTACTTC.

CDR3 sequence reads: CASSLAGGPQEQYF. CDR3 DNA sequence: TGTGCCAGCAGTTTAGCGGGAGGGCCCCAAGAGCAGTACTTC. V is TRBV28 and J is TRBJ2-7, with TRBD2 matching 9 bases. V was clipped by 2 bases and J by 7 bases; unmatched bases: 6. Germline loops: CDR1 MDHEN, CDR2 SYDVKM. The CDR3 runs 14 residues.